Described below is a single T cell receptor beta chain sequence and its context. Antigen unknown. Amplification used 60 Vbeta primers and 13 Jbeta primers. Sequencing used immunoSEQ multiplex PCR; TCRdb keeps in-frame clones, though not all of them. The sample shows approximately 150,000 clones, more than 65% of them seen only once. This sample was taken from a study of cytomegalovirus exposure and HLA in healthy donors. Study details: An early data release held approximately 85 million unique TCRs from HLA-typed donors.

Trimming stripped 3 bases from V and 5 bases from J, with 8 bases between. This CDR3 is 13 amino acids long. The germline V gene has CDR1 SGHRS and CDR2 YFSETQ. General observations from the study: Accurate prediction of most subjects' HLA-A and HLA-B alleles from TCR beta sequences was reported.

This chain joins TRBV5-1 and TRBJ2-2; a weak D match, TRBD1 (5 bases). This clonotype originated in a young man in good health and CMV-seropositive. Material: PBMCs. This CDR3 reads CASSYQGTGELFF. CDR3 DNA sequence: TGCGCCAGCAGCTATCAGGGAACCGGGGAGCTGTTTTTT.